This paragraph covers one T cell receptor (beta chain) sequence. Generated by immunoSEQ multiplex PCR, the TCRdb table keeps only in-frame clones and is missing some. Altogether 27,000 or so clones are present, about 90% being singletons, with the ten largest covering less than 10%. This sample is part of a study of T cell changes during pregnancy in multiple sclerosis. Per the germline V gene, CDR1 is LGHNA and CDR2 is YSLEER. The CDR3 extends over 16 amino acids. The V end was cut by 0 bases, the J end by 0 bases, with 10 bases between. The sequence was collected from a female donor with multiple sclerosis, enrolled in a pregnancy study. This chain connects TRBV4-3 to TRBJ2-3, with D possibly TRBD1 on 5 matching bases. The material sequenced was CD8+ T cells from peripheral blood mononuclear cells, taken in the second trimester of pregnancy. This CDR3 is CASSQEGAPSTDTQYF. The CDR3, as DNA: TGCGCCAGCAGCCAAGAAGGGGCCCCAAGCACAGATACGCAGTATTTT.